This T cell receptor beta chain stems from a study of blood T cell repertoires in COVID-19. Study background: The study drew acute and convalescent COVID-19 samples from the United States, Italy and Spain. PBMCs, B-cell-depleted T cells, or T cells provided the cDNA or gDNA that made up the material.

Methods used by the authors: Reference gene primers were amplified, and this amplification served to estimate nucleated cell counts. Measured with immunoSEQ multiplex PCR; TCRdb has only the in-frame clones, and not every one. V and J calls and clone size are as listed in that table; D and trimming were resolved from the DNA. This sample has about 130,000 clones, with around three quarters found just once. Trimming took 2 bases from V and 1 from J, leaving 9 bases between them. The CDR3 is 15 amino acids. Germline CDR1 reads LNHNV; CDR2 reads YYDKDF (reference sequence). The source of this sequence is a human donor in a cohort sampled during active COVID-19. Specimen: peripheral blood. The genes are TRBV15 and TRBJ1-5; maybe TRBD1 (6 bases). CDR3 sequence (DNA): TGTGCCACCAGCAGAACAGGGTTAAGCAATCAGCCCCAGCATTTT. Translation: CATSRTGLSNQPQHF.